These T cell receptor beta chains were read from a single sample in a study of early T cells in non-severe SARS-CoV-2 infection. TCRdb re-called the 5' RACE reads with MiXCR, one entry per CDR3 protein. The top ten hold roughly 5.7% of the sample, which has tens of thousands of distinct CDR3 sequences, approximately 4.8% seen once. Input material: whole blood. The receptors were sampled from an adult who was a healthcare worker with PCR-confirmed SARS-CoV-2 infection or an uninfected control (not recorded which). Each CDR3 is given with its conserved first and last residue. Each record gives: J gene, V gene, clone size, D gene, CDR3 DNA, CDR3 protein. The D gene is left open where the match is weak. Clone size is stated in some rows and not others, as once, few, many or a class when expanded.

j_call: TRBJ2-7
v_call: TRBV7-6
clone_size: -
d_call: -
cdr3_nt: TGTGCCAGCAGCTTAGAAGTGGGCATCGGCTACGAGCAGTACTTC
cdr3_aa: CASSLEVGIGYEQYF

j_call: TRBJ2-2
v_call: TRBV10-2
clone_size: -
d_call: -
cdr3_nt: TGCGCCAGCCGATACCGGACAGGGGTGGATCAGCGGGAGGCCCCCCGGGGAGGTACCGGGGAGCTGTTTTTT
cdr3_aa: CASRYRTGVDQREAPRGGTGELFF

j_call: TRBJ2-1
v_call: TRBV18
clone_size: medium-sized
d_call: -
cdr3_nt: TGTGCCAGCTCACCAGGGAGGCTAGCCGTGGGGTTCTTC
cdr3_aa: CASSPGRLAVGFF

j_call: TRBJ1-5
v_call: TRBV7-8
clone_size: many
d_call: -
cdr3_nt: TGTGCCAGCAGCCCCGGTGCGTCCCTAAATCAGCCCCAGCATTTT
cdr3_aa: CASSPGASLNQPQHF

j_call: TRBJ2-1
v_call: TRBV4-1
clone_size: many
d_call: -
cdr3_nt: TGCGCCAGCAGCCAAGAGGAAGGGAATGAGCAGTTCTTC
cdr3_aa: CASSQEEGNEQFF

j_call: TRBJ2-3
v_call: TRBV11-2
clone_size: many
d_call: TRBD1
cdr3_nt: TGTGCCAGCAGCCGTCAGGACGCCGGGACAGGGAGGGCAACGCAGTATTTT
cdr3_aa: CASSRQDAGTGRATQYF

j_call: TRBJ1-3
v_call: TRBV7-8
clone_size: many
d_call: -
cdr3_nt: TGTGCCAGCAGCGGAGGGCGCCAGGGAGGAAACACCATATATTTT
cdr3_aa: CASSGGRQGGNTIYF

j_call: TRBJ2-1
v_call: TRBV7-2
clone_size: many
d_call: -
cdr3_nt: TGTGCCAGCAGCTTAGCGGTGAGCTCCTACAATGAGCAGTTCTTC
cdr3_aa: CASSLAVSSYNEQFF

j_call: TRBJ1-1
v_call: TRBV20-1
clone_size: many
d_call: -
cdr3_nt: TGCAGTGCTAGAGATTACCGGGGCTTGGACACTGAAGCTTTCTTT
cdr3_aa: CSARDYRGLDTEAFF

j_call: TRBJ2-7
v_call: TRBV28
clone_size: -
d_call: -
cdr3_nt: TGTGCCAGCAGCCCCCGGGGGCTCCTGCCCTCCTACGAGCAGTACTTC
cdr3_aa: CASSPRGLLPSYEQYF

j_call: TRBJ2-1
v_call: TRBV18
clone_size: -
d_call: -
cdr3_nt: TGTGCCAGCTCACCCGGGAGTGAGCAGTTCTTC
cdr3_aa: CASSPGSEQFF

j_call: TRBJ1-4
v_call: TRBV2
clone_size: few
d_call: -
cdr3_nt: TGTGCCTTCCGGGACGAGGGAGAAAAACTGTTTTTT
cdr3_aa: CAFRDEGEKLFF

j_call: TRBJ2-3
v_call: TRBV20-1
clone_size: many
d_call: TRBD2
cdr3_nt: TGCAGTTCCTTCCACCTAGGCGGGAGGAGGCCAGATACGCAGTATTTT
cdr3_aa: CSSFHLGGRRPDTQYF

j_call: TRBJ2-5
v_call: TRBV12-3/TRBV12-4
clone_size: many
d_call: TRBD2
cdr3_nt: TGTGCCAGCAGTTTAGCTGGCCTAGCGGGAGAGACCCAGTACTTC
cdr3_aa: CASSLAGLAGETQYF

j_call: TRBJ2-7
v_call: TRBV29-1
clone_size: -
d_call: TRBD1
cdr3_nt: TGCAGCGTTGCAGCCCCCCGGGACAGGGGAATCTACGAGCAGTACTTC
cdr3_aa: CSVAAPRDRGIYEQYF

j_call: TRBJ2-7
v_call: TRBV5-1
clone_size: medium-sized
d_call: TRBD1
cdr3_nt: TGCGCCAGCACCGAGACAGGGGGCTACGAGCAGTACTTC
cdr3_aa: CASTETGGYEQYF

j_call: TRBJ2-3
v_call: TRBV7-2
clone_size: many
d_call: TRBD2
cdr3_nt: TGTGCCAGCAGCTTAGTTCCGGGGGGGCCTGATACGCAGTATTTT
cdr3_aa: CASSLVPGGPDTQYF

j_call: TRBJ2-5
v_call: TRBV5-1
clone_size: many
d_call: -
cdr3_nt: TGCGCCAGCAGCCAGAACATTGGCCGGGAAGAGACCCAGTACTTC
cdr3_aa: CASSQNIGREETQYF